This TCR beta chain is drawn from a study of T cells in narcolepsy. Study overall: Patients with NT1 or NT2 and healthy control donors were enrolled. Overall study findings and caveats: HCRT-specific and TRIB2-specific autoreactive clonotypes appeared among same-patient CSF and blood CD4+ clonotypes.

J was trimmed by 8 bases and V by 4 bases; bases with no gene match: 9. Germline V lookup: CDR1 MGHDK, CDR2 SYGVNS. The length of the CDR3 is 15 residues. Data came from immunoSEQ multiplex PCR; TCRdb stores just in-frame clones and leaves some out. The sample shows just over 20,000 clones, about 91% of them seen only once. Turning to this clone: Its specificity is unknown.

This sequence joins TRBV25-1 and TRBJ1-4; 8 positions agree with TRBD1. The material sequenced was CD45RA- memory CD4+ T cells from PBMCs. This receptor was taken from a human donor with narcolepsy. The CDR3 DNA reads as TGTGCCAGCAGTGCAGCCACAGGGGGTAGAGAAAAACTGTTTTTT. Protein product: CASSAATGGREKLFF.